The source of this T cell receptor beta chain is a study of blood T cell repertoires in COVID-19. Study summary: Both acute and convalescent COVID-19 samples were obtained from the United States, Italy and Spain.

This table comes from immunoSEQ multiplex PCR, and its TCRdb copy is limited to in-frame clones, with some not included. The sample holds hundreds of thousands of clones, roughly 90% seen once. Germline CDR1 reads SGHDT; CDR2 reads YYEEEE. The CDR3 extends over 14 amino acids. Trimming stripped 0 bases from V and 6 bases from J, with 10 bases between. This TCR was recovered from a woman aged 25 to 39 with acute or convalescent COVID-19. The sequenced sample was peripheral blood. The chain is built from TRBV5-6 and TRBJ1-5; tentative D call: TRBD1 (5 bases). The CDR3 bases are TGTGCCAGCAGCTTGGATCAGGGAGGTCAGCCCCAGCATTTT. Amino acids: CASSLDQGGQPQHF.